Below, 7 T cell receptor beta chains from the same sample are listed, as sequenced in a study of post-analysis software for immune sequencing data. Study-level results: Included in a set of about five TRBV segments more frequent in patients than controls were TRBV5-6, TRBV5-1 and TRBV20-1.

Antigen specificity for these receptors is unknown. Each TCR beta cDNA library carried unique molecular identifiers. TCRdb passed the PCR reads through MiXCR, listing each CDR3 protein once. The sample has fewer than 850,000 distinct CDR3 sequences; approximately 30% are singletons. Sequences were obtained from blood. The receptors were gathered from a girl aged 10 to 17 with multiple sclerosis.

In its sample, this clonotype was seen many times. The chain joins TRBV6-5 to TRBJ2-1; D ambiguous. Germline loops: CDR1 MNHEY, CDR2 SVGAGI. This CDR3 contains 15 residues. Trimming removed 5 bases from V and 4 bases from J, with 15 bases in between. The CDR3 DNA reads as TGTGCCAGCAGTGGGCCCGGTCAATTTTACAATGAGCAGTTCTTC. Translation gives CASSGPGQFYNEQFF.

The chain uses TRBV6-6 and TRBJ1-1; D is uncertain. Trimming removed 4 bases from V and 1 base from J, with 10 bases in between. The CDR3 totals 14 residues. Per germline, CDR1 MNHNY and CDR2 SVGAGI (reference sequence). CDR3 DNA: TGTGCCAGCAGTTCCCCCCCAGAGAACACTGAAGCTTTCTTT. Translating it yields CASSSPPENTEAFF.

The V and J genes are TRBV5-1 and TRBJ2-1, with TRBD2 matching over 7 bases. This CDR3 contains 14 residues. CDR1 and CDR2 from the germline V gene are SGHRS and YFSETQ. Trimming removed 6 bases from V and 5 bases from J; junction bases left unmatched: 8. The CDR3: CASIDGTTHNEQFF. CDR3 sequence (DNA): TGCGCCAGCATCGACGGGACTACCCACAATGAGCAGTTCTTC.

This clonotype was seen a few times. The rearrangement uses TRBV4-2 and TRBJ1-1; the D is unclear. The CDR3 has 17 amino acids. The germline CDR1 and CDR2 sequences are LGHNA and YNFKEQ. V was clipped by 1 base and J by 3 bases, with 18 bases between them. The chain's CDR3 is CASSQGPGTGKDTEAFF. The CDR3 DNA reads TGTGCCAGCAGCCAAGGTCCAGGAACCGGGAAGGACACTGAAGCTTTCTTT.

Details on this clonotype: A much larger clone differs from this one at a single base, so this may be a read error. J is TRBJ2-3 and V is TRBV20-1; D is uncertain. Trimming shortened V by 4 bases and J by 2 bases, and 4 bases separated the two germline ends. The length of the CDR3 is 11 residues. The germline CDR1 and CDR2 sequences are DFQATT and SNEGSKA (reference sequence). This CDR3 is CSATPTDTQYF. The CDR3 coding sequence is TGCAGTGCTACCCCCACAGATACGCAGTATTTT.

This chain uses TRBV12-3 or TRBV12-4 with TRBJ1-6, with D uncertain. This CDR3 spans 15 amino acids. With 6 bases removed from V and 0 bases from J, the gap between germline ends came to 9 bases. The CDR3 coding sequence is TGTGCCAGCAGCCCCGTAAGCTCCTATAATTCACCCCTCCACTTT. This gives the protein CASSPVSSYNSPLHF.

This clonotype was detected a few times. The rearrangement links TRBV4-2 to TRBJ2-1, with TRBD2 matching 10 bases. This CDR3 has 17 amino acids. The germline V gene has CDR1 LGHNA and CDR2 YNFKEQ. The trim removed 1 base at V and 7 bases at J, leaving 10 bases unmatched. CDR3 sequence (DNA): TGTGCCAGCAGCCAAGGACCTAGCGGGGGCCGCGGGAATGAGCAGTTCTTC. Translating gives CASSQGPSGGRGNEQFF.